This entry describes one T cell receptor beta chain. What it binds is not known. The identical CDR3 is also encoded by other nucleotide sequences in the sample. The data stem from a study of cytomegalovirus exposure and HLA in healthy donors. Findings and limits, study-wide: A list of around 150 TCR beta chains associated with cytomegalovirus was given. HLA allele associations emerged for roughly 16,000 TCR beta sequences in a later analysis, at 0.05 false discovery rate.

PCR was performed using 60 Vbeta and 13 Jbeta primers. TCRdb keeps only in-frame clones here, not all; method: immunoSEQ multiplex PCR. The data hold about 210,000 clones, with roughly 80% observed a single time. V lost 4 bases, J lost 3 bases, and 7 bases lay in between. Germline CDR1 and CDR2: MNHEY and SVGAGI. The CDR3 runs to 13 residues. The clonotype was recovered from a man aged 25-45 years in good health and CMV-seronegative. The specimen was PBMCs. This chain uses TRBV6-5 with TRBJ1-5; D is ambiguous. The CDR3 DNA is TGTGCCAGCAGTTTTTCTTCCAATCAGCCCCAGCATTTT. It specifies CASSFSSNQPQHF.